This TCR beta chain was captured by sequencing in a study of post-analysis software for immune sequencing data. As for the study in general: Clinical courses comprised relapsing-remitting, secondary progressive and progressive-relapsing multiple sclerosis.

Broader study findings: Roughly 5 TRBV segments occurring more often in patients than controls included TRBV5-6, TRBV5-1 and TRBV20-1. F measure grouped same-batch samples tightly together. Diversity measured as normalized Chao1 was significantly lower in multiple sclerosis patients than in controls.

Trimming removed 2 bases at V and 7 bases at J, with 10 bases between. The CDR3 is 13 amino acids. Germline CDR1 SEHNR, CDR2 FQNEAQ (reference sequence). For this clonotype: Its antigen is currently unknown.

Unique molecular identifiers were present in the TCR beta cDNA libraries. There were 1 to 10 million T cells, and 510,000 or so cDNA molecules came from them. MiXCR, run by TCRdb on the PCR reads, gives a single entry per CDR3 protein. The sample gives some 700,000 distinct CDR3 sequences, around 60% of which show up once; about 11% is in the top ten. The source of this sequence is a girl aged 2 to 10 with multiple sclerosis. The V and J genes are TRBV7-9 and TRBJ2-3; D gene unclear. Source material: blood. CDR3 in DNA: TGTGCCAGCAGCTTAAATGCGGCGAATACGCAGTATTTT. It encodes CASSLNAANTQYF.